The rows below give T cell receptor beta chains drawn from one sample of a study of EBV T-cell therapy then PD-1 blockade in nasopharyngeal carcinoma. No antigen has been assigned to these receptors. Only in-frame clones appear in the TCRdb table, and some are missing; sequencing was by immunoSEQ multiplex PCR. This sample has over 15,000 clones, with roughly 80% found just once. The input for sequencing was CD8+ T cells from blood, taken around day 33 from a patient whose treatment included autologous EBV-specific T cells and nivolumab. The receptor source for this set is a man aged 35 to 55 with nasopharyngeal carcinoma. Both conserved end residues are part of each CDR3. A D gene is named only where the DNA matches it firmly. A row's size may be missing; if present it is once, few, many or a size class.

V,D,size,J,DNA,CDR3
TRBV9,TRBD1,-,TRBJ2-4,TGTGCCAGCAGCGTCGAACAGGGGGAAAACATTCAGTACTTC,CASSVEQGENIQYF
TRBV7-6,-,-,TRBJ2-3,TGTGCCAGCAGCTTTTGGGAAGCAGATACGCAGTATTTT,CASSFWEADTQYF
TRBV9,TRBD1,once,TRBJ1-4,TGTGCCAGCGGGACAGTCGCAACTAATGAAAAACTGTTTTTT,CASGTVATNEKLFF
TRBV13,-,-,TRBJ1-6,TGTGCCAGCAGCTTAGGACCCAGAGGCTATTCACCCCTCCACTTT,CASSLGPRGYSPLHF
TRBV12-2,-,-,TRBJ1-2,TGTGCAAGTCGCCCCAGCCTCTCAGATGGCTACACCTTC,CASRPSLSDGYTF
TRBV9,-,-,TRBJ1-1,TGTGCCAGCAGCGTAGACCTGAACACTGAAGCTTTCTTT,CASSVDLNTEAFF
TRBV25-1,-,-,TRBJ2-5,TGTGCCAGCAGTGAATCTGGTCACAGCATTTCTGCAGAGACCCAGTACTTC,CASSESGHSISAETQYF
TRBV6-1,-,-,TRBJ1-5,TGTGCCAGCAGTGAAGGGGCAGTCAATCAGCCCCAGCATTTT,CASSEGAVNQPQHF
TRBV6-4,-,-,TRBJ2-1,TGTGCCAGCAGTCTTCGGGCGGGCTCCTACAATGAGCAGTTCTTC,CASSLRAGSYNEQFF
TRBV2,TRBD1,-,TRBJ1-1,TGTGCCAGCAGTGAAAGGGACAGGGGTCTTAACACTGAAGCTTTCTTT,CASSERDRGLNTEAFF
TRBV7-8,-,-,TRBJ1-1,TGTGCCAGCAGCTTAATCGCGACCCCGAACACTGAAGCTTTCTTT,CASSLIATPNTEAFF
TRBV24-1,-,-,TRBJ1-5,TGTGCCACCAGTGAGGGTCCATGGAGCAATCAGCCCCAGCATTTT,CATSEGPWSNQPQHF
TRBV13,TRBD1,-,TRBJ1-5,TGTGCCAGCAGCTTCACAGGGGGCGATCAGCCCCAGCATTTT,CASSFTGGDQPQHF
TRBV5-8,-,-,TRBJ1-2,TGTGCCAGCAGCCTTTGGGAGAGCAGCTATGGCTACACCTTC,CASSLWESSYGYTF
TRBV11-2,-,-,TRBJ2-2,TGTGCCAGCAGCTTAGTGGGTAGTCTGGAGGGGGCTTACACCGGGGAGCTGTTTTTT,CASSLVGSLEGAYTGELFF
TRBV7-9,-,medium-sized,TRBJ2-7,TGTGCCAGCTCGGACTTGGGGACACCTAACCCCTACGAGCAGTACTTC,CASSDLGTPNPYEQYF